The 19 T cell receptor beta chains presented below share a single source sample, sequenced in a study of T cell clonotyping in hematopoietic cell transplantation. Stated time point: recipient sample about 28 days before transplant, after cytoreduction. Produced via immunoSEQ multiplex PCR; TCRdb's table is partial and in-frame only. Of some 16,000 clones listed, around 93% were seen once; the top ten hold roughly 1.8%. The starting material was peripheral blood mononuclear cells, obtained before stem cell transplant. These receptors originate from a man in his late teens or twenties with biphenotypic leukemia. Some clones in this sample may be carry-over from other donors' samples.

Here the CDR3 reads CASSTNARTGNQPQHF. The CDR3 DNA is TGTGCCAGCAGTACTAACGCCCGTACGGGCAATCAGCCCCAGCATTTT. J is TRBJ1-5 and V is TRBV7-2; no reliable D call. Germline V gene sequence: CDR1 SGHTA, CDR2 FQGNSA. V was shortened by 6 bases and J by 2 bases, with 17 bases between the two germline ends. The CDR3 covers 16 residues.

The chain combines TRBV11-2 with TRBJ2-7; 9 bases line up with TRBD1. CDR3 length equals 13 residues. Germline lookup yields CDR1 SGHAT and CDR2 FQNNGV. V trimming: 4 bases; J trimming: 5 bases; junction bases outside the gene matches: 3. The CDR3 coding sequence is TGTGCCAGCAGCTGGGGACAGGGAAACGAGCAGTACTTC. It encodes CASSWGQGNEQYF.

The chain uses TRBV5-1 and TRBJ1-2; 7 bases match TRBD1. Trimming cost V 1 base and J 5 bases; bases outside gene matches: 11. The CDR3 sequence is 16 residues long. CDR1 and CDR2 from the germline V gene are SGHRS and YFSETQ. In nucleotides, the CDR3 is TGCGCCAGCAGCTTGTTGACAGGGCGACCGGGGTATGGCTACACCTTC. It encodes CASSLLTGRPGYGYTF.

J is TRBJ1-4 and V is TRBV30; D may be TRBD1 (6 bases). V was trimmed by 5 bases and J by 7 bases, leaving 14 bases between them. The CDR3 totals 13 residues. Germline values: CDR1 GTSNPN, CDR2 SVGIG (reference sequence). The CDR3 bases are TGTGCCTGGGAAACTCAGGGGAGTGAAAAACTGTTTTTT. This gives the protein CAWETQGSEKLFF.

CDR3 loop: CASSVGNTEAFF. In DNA form, the CDR3 reads TGTGCCAGCAGCGTGGGGAACACTGAAGCTTTCTTT. The chain carries TRBV2 and TRBJ1-1; D gene unclear. There are 12 residues in the CDR3. Germline V lookup: CDR1 SNHLY, CDR2 FYNNEI. The ends were cut back, 6 bases at V and 1 base at J, with 6 bases in the middle. The entire variable domain, with the rest obtained from reference TRBV2 and TRBJ1-1, is as follows: EPEVTQTPSHQVTQMGQEVILRCVPISNHLYFYWYRQILGQKVEFLVSFYNNEISEKSEIFDDQFSVERPDGSNFTLKIRSTKLEDSAMYFCASSVGNTEAFFGQGTRLTVV.

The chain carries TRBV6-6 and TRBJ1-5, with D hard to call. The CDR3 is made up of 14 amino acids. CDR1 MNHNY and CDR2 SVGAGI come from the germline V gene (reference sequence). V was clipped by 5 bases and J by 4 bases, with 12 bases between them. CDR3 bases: TGTGCCAGCAGTATCCGCCCGGAAAATCAGCCCCAGCATTTT. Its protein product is CASSIRPENQPQHF.

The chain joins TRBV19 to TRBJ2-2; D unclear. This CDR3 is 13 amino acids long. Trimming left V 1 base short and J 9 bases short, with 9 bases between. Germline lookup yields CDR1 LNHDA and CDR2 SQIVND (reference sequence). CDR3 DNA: TGTGCCAGTAGTATAGCAGTTTCCAGGGAGCTGTTTTTT. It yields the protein CASSIAVSRELFF.

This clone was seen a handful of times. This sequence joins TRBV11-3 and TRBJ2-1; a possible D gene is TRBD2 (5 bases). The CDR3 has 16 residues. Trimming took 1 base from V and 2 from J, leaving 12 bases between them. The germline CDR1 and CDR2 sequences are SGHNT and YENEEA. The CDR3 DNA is TGTGCCAGCAGCTTAGGGCCTTGGACTCCCTACAATGAGCAGTTCTTC. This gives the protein CASSLGPWTPYNEQFF.

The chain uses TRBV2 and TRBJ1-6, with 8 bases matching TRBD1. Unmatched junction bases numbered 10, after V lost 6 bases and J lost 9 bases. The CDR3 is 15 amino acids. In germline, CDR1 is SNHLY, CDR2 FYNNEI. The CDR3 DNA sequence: TGTGCCAGCAGCGAAAGGACAGGGTTAATTTCACCCCTCCACTTT. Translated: CASSERTGLISPLHF. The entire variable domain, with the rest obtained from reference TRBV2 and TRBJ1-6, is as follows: EPEVTQTPSHQVTQMGQEVILRCVPISNHLYFYWYRQILGQKVEFLVSFYNNEISEKSEIFDDQFSVERPDGSNFTLKIRSTKLEDSAMYFCASSERTGLISPLHFGNGTRLTVT.

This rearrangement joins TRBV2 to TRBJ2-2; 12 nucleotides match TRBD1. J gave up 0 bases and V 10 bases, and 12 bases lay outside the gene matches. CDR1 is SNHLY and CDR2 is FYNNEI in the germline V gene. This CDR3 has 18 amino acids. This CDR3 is CATPGQGARTSNTGELFF. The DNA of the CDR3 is TGTGCCACCCCGGGACAGGGGGCGCGAACTTCGAACACCGGGGAGCTGTTTTTT.

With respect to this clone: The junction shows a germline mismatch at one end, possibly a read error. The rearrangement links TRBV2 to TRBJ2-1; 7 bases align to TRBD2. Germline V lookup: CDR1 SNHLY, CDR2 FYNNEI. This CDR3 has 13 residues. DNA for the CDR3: TGTGCCAGCAGTAAAGCGGGGAACAATGAGCAGTTCTTC. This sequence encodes CASSKAGNNEQFF.

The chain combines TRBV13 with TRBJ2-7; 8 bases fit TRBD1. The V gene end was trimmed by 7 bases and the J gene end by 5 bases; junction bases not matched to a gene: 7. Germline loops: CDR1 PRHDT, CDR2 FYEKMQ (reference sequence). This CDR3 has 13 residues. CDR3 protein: CASTLGQADEQYF. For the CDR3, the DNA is TGTGCCAGCACATTGGGACAGGCGGACGAGCAGTACTTC.

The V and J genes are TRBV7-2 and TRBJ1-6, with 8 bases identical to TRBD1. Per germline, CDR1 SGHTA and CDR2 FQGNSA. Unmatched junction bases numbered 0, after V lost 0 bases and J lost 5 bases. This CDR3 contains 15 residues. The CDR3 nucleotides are TGTGCCAGCAGCTTAGCGACAGGGGATAATTCACCCCTCCACTTT. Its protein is CASSLATGDNSPLHF.

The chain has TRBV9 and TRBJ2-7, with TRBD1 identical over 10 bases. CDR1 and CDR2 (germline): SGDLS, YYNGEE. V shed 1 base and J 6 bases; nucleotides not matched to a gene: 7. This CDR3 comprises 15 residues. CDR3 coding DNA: TGTGCCAGCAGCGTATCCGGGACAGGGGACTTCGAGCAGTACTTC. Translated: CASSVSGTGDFEQYF.

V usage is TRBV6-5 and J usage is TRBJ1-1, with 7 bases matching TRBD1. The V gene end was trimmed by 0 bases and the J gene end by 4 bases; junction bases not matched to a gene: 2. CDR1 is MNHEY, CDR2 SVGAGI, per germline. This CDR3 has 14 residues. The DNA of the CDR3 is TGTGCCAGCAGTTACTCGCAGGGGGGCACTGAAGCTTTCTTT. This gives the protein CASSYSQGGTEAFF.

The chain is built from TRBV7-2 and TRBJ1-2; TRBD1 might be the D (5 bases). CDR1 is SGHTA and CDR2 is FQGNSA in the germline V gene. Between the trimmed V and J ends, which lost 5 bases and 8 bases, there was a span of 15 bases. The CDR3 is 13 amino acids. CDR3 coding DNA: TGTGCCAGCAGCGCGGGGACCTCTGGAGGCTACACCTTC. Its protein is CASSAGTSGGYTF. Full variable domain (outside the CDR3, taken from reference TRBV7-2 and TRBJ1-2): GAGVSQSPSNKVTEKGKDVELRCDPISGHTALYWYRQSLGQGLEFLIYFQGNSAPDKSGLPSDRFSAERTGGSVSTLTIQRTQQEDSAVYLCASSAGTSGGYTFGSGTRLTVV.

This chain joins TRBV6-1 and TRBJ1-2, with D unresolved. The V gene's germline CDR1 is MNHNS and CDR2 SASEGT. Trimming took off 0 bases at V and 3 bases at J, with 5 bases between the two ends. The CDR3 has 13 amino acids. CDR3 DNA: TGTGCCAGCAGTGAAGCGGTCCACTATGGCTACACCTTC. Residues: CASSEAVHYGYTF.

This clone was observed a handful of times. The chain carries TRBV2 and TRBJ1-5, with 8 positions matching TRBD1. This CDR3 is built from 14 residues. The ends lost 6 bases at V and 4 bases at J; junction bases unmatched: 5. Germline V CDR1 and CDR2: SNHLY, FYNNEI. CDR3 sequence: CASRMGQANQPQHF. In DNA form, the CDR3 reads TGTGCCAGCAGAATGGGACAGGCTAATCAGCCCCAGCATTTT.

CDR3 nucleotide sequence: TGTGCCAGCAGCCGCGGGGGATGGGAGACCCAGTACTTC. Translation: CASSRGGWETQYF. The V gene is TRBV27, the J gene TRBJ2-7; 7 nucleotides match TRBD2. The J call is uncertain, as TRBJ2-5 better fits the DNA end. There are 13 residues in the CDR3. Germline V lookup: CDR1 MNHEY, CDR2 SMNVEV (reference sequence).